This record looks at one T cell receptor (beta chain) sequence and its context. This sample stems from a study of blood T cell repertoires in COVID-19. Study-level background: PBMCs, B-cell-depleted T cells, or T cells were the source of the cDNA or gDNA that made up the material.

This study enrolled people aged 18 to 89 from 20 to 25 US geographic areas. Assignments of participants to cohorts depended upon their own reported clinical history. Authors' methods: Reference gene primer amplification yielded estimated nucleated cell counts. The data were produced by immunoSEQ multiplex PCR, yet TCRdb's version contains in-frame clones alone and is incomplete. The DNA gave D and trimming, while V, J and clone size come from that table. The table lists about 400,000 clones, approximately 89% of them singletons. Per germline, CDR1 SGHNT and CDR2 YYREEE (reference sequence). The CDR3 extends over 15 amino acids. V was shortened by 6 bases and J by 0 bases, with 15 bases between the two germline ends.

The sequenced material came from PBMCs or T cells enriched from blood (not recorded which). The chain joins TRBV5-4 to TRBJ1-2, with TRBD1 as a possible D gene (5 bases). The sequence derives from a woman in her 30s who had recovered from COVID-19. The chain's CDR3 is CASTTGVDTNYGYTF. The CDR3, as DNA: TGTGCCAGCACCACGGGGGTGGACACTAACTATGGCTACACCTTC.